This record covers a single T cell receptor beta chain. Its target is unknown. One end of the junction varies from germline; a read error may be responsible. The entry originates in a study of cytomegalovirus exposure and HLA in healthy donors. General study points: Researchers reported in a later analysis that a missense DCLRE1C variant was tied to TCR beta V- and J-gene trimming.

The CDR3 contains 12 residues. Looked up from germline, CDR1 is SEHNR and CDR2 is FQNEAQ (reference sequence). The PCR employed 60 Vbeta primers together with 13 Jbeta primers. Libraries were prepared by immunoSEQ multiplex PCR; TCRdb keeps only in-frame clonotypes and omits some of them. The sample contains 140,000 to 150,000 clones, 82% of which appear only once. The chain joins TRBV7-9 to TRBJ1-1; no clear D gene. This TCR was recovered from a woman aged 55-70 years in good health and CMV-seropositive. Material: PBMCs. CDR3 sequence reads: CSSSPSNTEAFF. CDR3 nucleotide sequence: TGTTCCAGCAGCCCCTCCAACACTGAAGCTTTCTTT.